One sample yielded the 16 T cell receptor beta chains listed below, sequenced in a study of shared clonotypes between healthy human individuals. Clones were read by immunoSEQ multiplex PCR, and TCRdb kept only the in-frame ones, dropping some. The data contain some 2,000,000 clones, 85% to 95% of them seen just once; the ten biggest clones take up 0.1% to 0.15%. The source material was naive CD4+ T cells sorted from blood. The subset here: CD45RA+ positively selected. The source is a man in his late teens or twenties in good health.

In the case of this clone: The same CDR3 is also encoded by other DNA sequences in this sample. V usage is TRBV29-1 and J usage is TRBJ2-5; tentative D call: TRBD2 (6 bases). The V gene's germline CDR1 is SQVTM and CDR2 ANQGSEA. V lost 7 bases to trimming and J lost 0 bases, with 9 bases between them. The CDR3 runs to 12 residues. In nucleotides, the CDR3 is TGCAGCGGCCGGGGGTACCAAGAGACCCAGTACTTC. It codes for CSGRGYQETQYF.

The table lists this clone with many counts. The V gene is TRBV30, the J gene TRBJ2-1, with D perhaps assigned TRBD1 or TRBD2 (6 bases each). V was trimmed by 2 bases and J by 9 bases, leaving 20 bases between them. This CDR3 has 15 amino acids. From germline, CDR1 is GTSNPN and CDR2 SVGIG (reference sequence). In DNA form, the CDR3 reads TGTGCCTGGAGTAAATTGGCGGGAACAGGGATTGAGCAGTTCTTC. Translation gives CAWSKLAGTGIEQFF.

The chain employs TRBV28 and TRBJ1-2, with D hard to call. V lost 3 bases and J lost 4, with 15 bases in between. CDR3 size: 15 residues. Germline CDR1 MDHEN, CDR2 SYDVKM. The CDR3 sequence: CASSFRSRPSYGYTF. The CDR3 DNA reads as TGTGCCAGCAGTTTCCGTAGCAGGCCCTCCTATGGCTACACCTTC.

This clone was seen just once. The chain employs TRBV7-7 and TRBJ2-2; 7 positions agree with TRBD1. This CDR3 region has 14 residues. Per germline, CDR1 SSHAT and CDR2 FNYEAQ (reference sequence). The CDR3 DNA sequence: TGTGCTAGCCGTGAGGGGGCAGTAACCGGGGAGCTGTTTTTT. Translation: CASREGAVTGELFF.

The rearrangement uses TRBV7-4 and TRBJ2-7; D is possibly TRBD2 (6 bases). Germline V gene lookup returns CDR1 SGHVT and CDR2 SQSDAQ. V lost 2 bases, J lost 2 bases, and 16 bases lay in between. The CDR3 is 16 residues long. CDR3 sequence: CASSLNRLAPTYEQYF. The CDR3 DNA is TGTGCCAGCAGCTTAAATCGGCTAGCGCCCACCTACGAGCAGTACTTC.

The chain carries TRBV28 and TRBJ2-7, with 8 positions matching TRBD2. V was clipped by 3 bases and J by 6 bases; unmatched bases: 10. The germline CDR1 and CDR2 sequences are MDHEN and SYDVKM. This CDR3 has 15 amino acids. The CDR3 DNA reads as TGTGCCAGCAGTTTCCCTGCGGGGGGTAATCGCGAGCAGTACTTC. Translated: CASSFPAGGNREQYF.

The chain has TRBV27 and TRBJ1-6, with a possible D match to TRBD1 (5 bases). Trimming removed 6 bases at V and 7 bases at J, with 10 bases between. The CDR3 is made up of 13 amino acids. CDR1 and CDR2 from the germline V gene are MNHEY and SMNVEV (reference sequence). The CDR3 DNA follows: TGTGCCAGCAGGGGGCCCCTAAATTCACCCCTCCACTTT. It is translated as CASRGPLNSPLHF.

The chain couples TRBV19 to TRBJ1-4; 10 bases match TRBD1. V lost 11 bases, J lost 0 bases, and 6 bases stayed unmatched. The CDR3 has 15 amino acids. Germline loops: CDR1 LNHDA, CDR2 SQIVND (reference sequence). CDR3 DNA: TGTGCCTCTGTCGGGACAGGGGCAACTAATGAAAAACTGTTTTTT. Translating gives CASVGTGATNEKLFF.

The chain joins TRBV10-3 to TRBJ2-3, with D perhaps matching TRBD1 or TRBD2 (5 bases each). The CDR3 loop spans 14 amino acids. Deletions cut 8 bases from V and 0 bases from J, with 12 bases between. Germline assignment: CDR1 ENHRY and CDR2 SYGVKD. The CDR3 loop reads CAIGQGDSTDTQYF. Here the CDR3 DNA reads TGTGCCATCGGGCAGGGAGATAGCACAGATACGCAGTATTTT.

This chain connects TRBV18 to TRBJ2-7; either TRBD1 or TRBD2 may fit D (5 bases each). The germline V gene encodes CDR1 KGHSH and CDR2 LQKENI. This CDR3 is built from 13 residues. V was shortened by 4 bases and J by 6 bases, with 13 bases between the two germline ends. In DNA, the CDR3 is TGTGCCAGCTCACGGGGGTCCAATTTCGAGCAGTACTTC. Translated, it gives CASSRGSNFEQYF.

The chain employs TRBV12-5 and TRBJ2-7; D is unclear. The CDR3 has 13 amino acids. Trimming stripped 4 bases from V and 5 bases from J, with 12 bases between. The germline V gene encodes CDR1 LGHNT and CDR2 FRNRAP. CDR3 coding DNA: TGTGCTAGTGGTTACGGCCAAATAAACGAGCAGTACTTC. It codes for CASGYGQINEQYF.

This clone was seen a few times. This chain uses TRBV7-9 with TRBJ2-7; possibly TRBD1 for D (6 bases). V shed 5 bases and J shed 0 bases, with 11 bases lying between them. The CDR3 totals 14 residues. Per the germline V gene, CDR1 is SEHNR and CDR2 is FQNEAQ (reference sequence). The CDR3 region has the DNA TGTGCCAGCAGCCCGCAGGGGAGCTCCTACGAGCAGTACTTC. Its translation is CASSPQGSSYEQYF.

The V and J genes are TRBV30 and TRBJ2-1, with D perhaps assigned TRBD1 or TRBD2 (5 bases each). Between the trimmed V and J ends, which lost 8 bases and 11 bases, there was a span of 25 bases. CDR3 length: 14 amino acids. The germline V gene encodes CDR1 GTSNPN and CDR2 SVGIG (reference sequence). In DNA form, the CDR3 reads TGTGCCATTCGAGCCCGAACCAGTGGGGGTCAGCAGTTCTTC. Translating gives CAIRARTSGGQQFF. Full variable domain (rest looked up from reference TRBV30 and TRBJ2-1): SQTIHQWPATLVQPVGSPLSLECTVEGTSNPNLYWYRQAAGRGLQLLFYSVGIGQISSEVPQNLSASRPQDRQFILSSKKLLLSDSGFYLCAIRARTSGGQQFFGPGTRLTVL.

The chain employs TRBV18 and TRBJ1-5; 11 bases fit TRBD1. This CDR3 region has 20 residues. Trimming removed 0 bases from V and 6 bases from J; junction bases left unmatched: 16. Germline CDR1 is KGHSH and CDR2 is LQKENI. CDR3 bases: TGTGCCAGCTCACCACCGATCGGGACAGGGGGACGAGGAAGTAGTCAGCCCCAGCATTTT. This codes for CASSPPIGTGGRGSSQPQHF.

In DNA, the CDR3 is TGTGCCAGCAGCCTGCAGGGGGCGTCTCCCCACGTCCTGACTTTC. Its translation is CASSLQGASPHVLTF. The J gene is TRBJ2-6, the V gene TRBV7-3; 8 nucleotides match TRBD1. The length of the CDR3 is 15 residues. CDR1 is SGHTA, CDR2 FQGTGA, per germline. V trimming: 5 bases; J trimming: 11 bases; junction bases outside the gene matches: 11.

The chain is built from TRBV18 and TRBJ2-1, with D maybe TRBD2 (5 bases). In germline, CDR1 is KGHSH, CDR2 LQKENI. CDR3 length: 13 amino acids. V was trimmed by 5 bases and J by 4 bases, leaving 9 bases between them. CDR3 sequence reads: CASSILDYNEQFF. CDR3 DNA: TGTGCCAGCTCAATACTAGATTACAATGAGCAGTTCTTC.